A single sample gave rise to the 8 T cell receptor beta chains below, sequenced in a study of Ad26.COV2.S vaccination and SARS-CoV-2 variants. This table comes from immunoSEQ multiplex PCR, and its TCRdb copy is limited to in-frame clones, with some not included. The sample has around 300,000 clones, 75% to 90% seen once. Stated treatment: 15 to 20 received Ad26.COV2.S at low or high dose, single or two shots; about 5 received placebo; per-sample allocation not given. The samples were gathered on day 63 after the first injection of vaccine or placebo. The sequences come from peripheral blood, collected in a trial of Ad26.COV2.S vaccine versus placebo. All receptors come from a person aged 18-65 years who received the Ad26.COV2.S COVID-19 vaccine or a placebo.

The chain is built from TRBV10-2 and TRBJ2-7; D possibly uses TRBD1 or TRBD2 (5 bases each). V was cut by 6 bases and J by 5 bases, with 23 bases left in between. Germline V gene sequence: CDR1 WSHSY, CDR2 SAAADI. The length of the CDR3 is 16 residues. The CDR3, as DNA: TGCGCCAGCAGCACAGGAACCGGGACCCGAAAACACGAGCAGTACTTC. This codes for CASSTGTGTRKHEQYF.

In this sample, this clone turned up once. The CDR3 bases are TGTGCCAGCAGCGTAGTCGGGACCAGTTACAATGAGCAGTTCTTC. It codes for CASSVVGTSYNEQFF. The chain joins TRBV9 to TRBJ2-1, with D perhaps matching TRBD1 or TRBD2 (5 bases each). Trimming took 0 bases from V and 4 from J, leaving 11 bases between them. The CDR3 runs to 15 residues. Looked up from germline, CDR1 is SGDLS and CDR2 is YYNGEE.

This clone has a single count. The chain combines TRBV2 with TRBJ2-5, with 8 positions matching TRBD1. Germline values: CDR1 SNHLY, CDR2 FYNNEI. Trimming removed 6 bases from V and 5 bases from J; junction bases left unmatched: 8. The CDR3 consists of 14 residues. The CDR3, as DNA: TGTGCCAGCAGCATAACAGGGGGAGAGGAGACCCAGTACTTC. Translating gives CASSITGGEETQYF.

A note on this clone: The junction and the germline gene differ at one end; a read error may be behind it. V gene TRBV12-3 or TRBV12-4 combines with J gene TRBJ1-2; TRBD1 agrees at 11 bases. This CDR3 has 13 amino acids. The CDR3 DNA reads TGTGCCAGCAGCTTAGGGACAGGGGGAGGCTACACCTTC. Its protein is CASSLGTGGGYTF.

The CDR3 bases are TGTGCCAGCAGCTCCCGGAGCAGGGGGGAGCTGTTTTTT. This sequence encodes CASSSRSRGELFF. The gene calls are TRBV7-6 and TRBJ2-2; D uncertain. V dropped 4 bases and J dropped 8 bases, with 11 bases sitting between them. In germline, CDR1 is SGHVS, CDR2 FNYEAQ. The CDR3 consists of 13 residues.

This chain connects TRBV18 to TRBJ1-2; no reliable D call. The CDR3 totals 14 residues. Trimming stripped 2 bases from V and 8 bases from J, with 15 bases between. Germline lookup yields CDR1 KGHSH and CDR2 LQKENI. The CDR3 here is CASSPAALLRGYTF. The CDR3, as DNA: TGTGCCAGCTCACCAGCGGCTCTGTTGCGGGGCTACACCTTC.

The chain employs TRBV5-1 and TRBJ2-4; D may be TRBD2 (5 bases). Trimming cost V 0 bases and J 2 bases, with 12 bases left between them. This CDR3 has 16 residues. CDR1 SGHRS and CDR2 YFSETQ come from the germline V gene. Here the CDR3 reads CASSLVSSGTKNIQYF. The CDR3 DNA is TGCGCCAGCAGCTTGGTTTCCTCGGGAACCAAAAACATTCAGTACTTC.

Notes on this clone: Other DNA sequences in the sample encode the same CDR3. The rearrangement links TRBV18 to TRBJ2-7, with 7 bases that match TRBD1. CDR3 length equals 14 residues. Germline V gene lookup returns CDR1 KGHSH and CDR2 LQKENI. V lost 5 bases and J lost 0; bases outside the gene matches: 4. The CDR3 sequence is CASSSGQDSYEQYF. CDR3 sequence (DNA): TGTGCCAGCTCATCCGGACAGGACTCCTACGAGCAGTACTTC.